Listed here are 24 T cell receptor beta chains from one sample, sequenced in a study of post-analysis software for immune sequencing data. Findings of the study overall: Controls had lower frequencies than patients of 4 or 5 TRBV segments, which included TRBV5-6, TRBV5-1 and TRBV20-1.

Incorporated into the TCR beta cDNA libraries were unique molecular identifiers, which served to reduce PCR and sequencing biases. Each CDR3 protein gets one entry after TCRdb re-called the PCR reads with MiXCR. The data hold about 170,000 distinct CDR3 sequences, with 25% to 35% observed a single time. These TCRs are of unknown antigen specificity. Sample: blood. Receptors originate from a girl aged 5 to 17 with multiple sclerosis.

This clonotype has a handful of counts. The chain uses TRBV28 and TRBJ1-5, with TRBD1 as a possible D gene (6 bases). This CDR3 region has 16 residues. The V end lost 6 bases, the J end lost 0 bases, and 15 bases lay between the germline ends. From germline, CDR1 is MDHEN and CDR2 SYDVKM. This chain's CDR3 is CASSPDRSPSNQPQHF. CDR3 nucleotides: TGTGCCAGCAGCCCTGACAGGTCCCCTAGCAATCAGCCCCAGCATTTT.

This clonotype was seen only a few times. The rearrangement joins TRBV5-6 to TRBJ2-4; 7 bases match TRBD2. The junction had 4 bases not matched to a gene; V was cut back by 2 bases and J by 5 bases. Germline V gene lookup returns CDR1 SGHDT and CDR2 YYEEEE. The CDR3 covers 14 residues. CDR3 DNA: TGTGCCAGCAGCTTCCCTAGCGGTGAAAACATTCAGTACTTC. It encodes CASSFPSGENIQYF.

The V call is TRBV4-1, the J call TRBJ2-1, with D perhaps TRBD2 (5 bases). Trimming took 0 bases from V and 3 from J, leaving 12 bases between them. This CDR3 is built from 16 residues. Germline V gene sequence: CDR1 MGHRA, CDR2 YSYEKL. In DNA, the CDR3 is TGCGCCAGCAGCCAAGATCGGCAACTAGTCTACAATGAGCAGTTCTTC. Protein sequence: CASSQDRQLVYNEQFF.

Concerning this clonotype itself: This may arise from a read error, as a much more abundant clone is one base away. The rearrangement uses TRBV4-1 and TRBJ2-1; possible D gene TRBD2, 6 bases. The DNA end lines up better with TRBJ2-7; the J call may be wrong. Germline V CDR1 and CDR2: MGHRA, YSYEKL. The CDR3 has 15 amino acids. The CDR3 DNA reads as TGCGCCAGCAGAACGGAGGGGAGCTCCTACAATGAGCAGTACTTC. Its translation is CASRTEGSSYNEQYF.

This clonotype was picked up many times. V is TRBV28 and J is TRBJ2-7; D is ambiguous. Germline assignment: CDR1 MDHEN and CDR2 SYDVKM. The CDR3 length is 15 residues. Trimming stripped 9 bases from V and 5 bases from J, with 23 bases between. The chain's CDR3 is CASSGTGIGEDEQYF. The CDR3 coding sequence is TGTGCCAGTAGTGGTACTGGTATAGGAGAAGACGAGCAGTACTTC.

This clonotype has at least ten counts. The J gene is TRBJ2-1, the V gene TRBV20-1, with TRBD1 matching over 10 bases. This CDR3 contains 14 residues. Germline CDR1 DFQATT, CDR2 SNEGSKA (reference sequence). J gave up 4 bases and V 5 bases, and 5 bases lay outside the gene matches. CDR3 in DNA: TGCAGTGCTGCGAGGACAGGGGGATACAATGAGCAGTTCTTC. Translated: CSAARTGGYNEQFF.

In this sample, this clonotype turned up many times. This chain links TRBV15 with TRBJ2-3, with 9 bases fitting TRBD2. CDR3 length: 16 amino acids. V lost 2 bases to trimming and J lost 6 bases; unmatched junction nucleotides: 9. CDR1 and CDR2 (germline): LNHNV, YYDKDF (reference sequence). The CDR3 region is CATSRLVGLAGDTQYF. The CDR3 DNA reads TGTGCCACCAGCAGACTTGTGGGACTAGCCGGCGATACGCAGTATTTT.

This clonotype has ten or more counts. The rearrangement uses TRBV6-5 and TRBJ2-4, with D possibly matching TRBD1 (6 bases). The length of the CDR3 is 15 residues. Trimming took off 2 bases at V and 7 bases at J, with 15 bases between the two ends. CDR1 is MNHEY, CDR2 SVGAGI, per germline. CDR3 region: CASSYGGAFTNIQYF. Written as DNA, the CDR3 is TGTGCCAGCAGTTACGGGGGCGCTTTTACTAACATTCAGTACTTC.

The V gene is TRBV5-6, the J gene TRBJ2-5; D uncertain. V was shortened by 7 bases and J by 4 bases, with 11 bases between the two germline ends. There are 12 residues in the CDR3. Looked up from germline, CDR1 is SGHDT and CDR2 is YYEEEE. CDR3 coding DNA: TGTGCCAGCGGCCTTGAGTTAGAGACCCAGTACTTC. Residues: CASGLELETQYF. Complete variable domain (other parts from reference TRBV5-6 and TRBJ2-5): DAGVTQSPTHLIKTRGQQVTLRCSPKSGHDTVSWYQQALGQGPQFIFQYYEEEERQRGNFPDRFSGHQFPNYSSELNVNALLLGDSALYLCASGLELETQYFGPGTRLLVL.

This clonotype has at least ten counts. Being one base from a much bigger clone, this may be a read error. The chain recombines TRBV20-1 with TRBJ2-5; 7 positions match TRBD2. Germline trimming cut 6 bases from V and 5 bases from J; bases unmatched to any gene: 6. The CDR3 loop spans 12 amino acids. Germline V CDR1 and CDR2: DFQATT, SNEGSKA (reference sequence). The CDR3 DNA sequence: TGCAGTGCGGGGCGGGGGAGCGAGACCCAGTACTTC. Protein sequence: CSAGRGSETQYF.

This clonotype showed up just a few times. This rearrangement joins TRBV5-1 to TRBJ2-1; no firm D call. This CDR3 has 14 residues. Trimming removed 0 bases at V and 6 bases at J, with 10 bases between. The germline gives CDR1 SGHRS, CDR2 YFSETQ. This chain's CDR3 is CASSLGLLTNEQFF. The CDR3 DNA follows: TGCGCCAGCAGCTTGGGACTGCTTACCAATGAGCAGTTCTTC.

The chain combines TRBV6-1 with TRBJ1-5; no definite D call. V gave up 0 bases and J gave up 4 bases, with 10 bases separating them. Germline V lookup: CDR1 MNHNS, CDR2 SASEGT. The CDR3 is made up of 15 amino acids. The CDR3 DNA reads as TGTGCCAGCAGTGAAGCGCGGGGAACTAATCAGCCCCAGCATTTT. Its protein product is CASSEARGTNQPQHF.

This clonotype came up many times. V usage is TRBV7-6 and J usage is TRBJ1-5, with D uncertain. CDR3 length: 15 amino acids. The germline V gene has CDR1 SGHVS and CDR2 FNYEAQ. Trimming took off 5 bases at V and 0 bases at J, with 11 bases between the two ends. CDR3 amino acids: CASSPLGYSNQPQHF. The CDR3 DNA reads TGTGCCAGCAGCCCGTTGGGATATAGCAATCAGCCCCAGCATTTT.

This clonotype has a count of ten or more. This rearrangement joins TRBV4-1 to TRBJ2-1; 7 bases line up with TRBD2. CDR1 and CDR2 (germline): MGHRA, YSYEKL. The CDR3 is 17 residues long. V was pared by 1 base and J by 8 bases, with 14 bases of the junction left unmatched. CDR3 nucleotide sequence: TGCGCCAGCAGCCAAGTTGTGCGGGAGTTGGTCTGGGATGAGCAGTTCTTC. This gives the protein CASSQVVRELVWDEQFF.

This clonotype was detected only a few times. The chain links TRBV7-2 to TRBJ2-1; D is possibly TRBD1 or TRBD2 (5 bases each). CDR3 length: 13 residues. V was clipped by 8 bases and J by 2 bases, with 10 bases between them. From germline, CDR1 is SGHTA and CDR2 FQGNSA. The CDR3: CASARDPYNEQFF. The CDR3 bases are TGTGCCAGCGCCAGGGACCCCTACAATGAGCAGTTCTTC.

The chain combines TRBV10-3 with TRBJ2-2, with TRBD2 identical over 7 bases. With V trimmed by 2 bases and J by 4 bases, 10 bases remained unmatched. The CDR3 runs to 17 residues. CDR1 ENHRY and CDR2 SYGVKD come from the germline V gene. The CDR3 is CAISEIPQRDPTGELFF. CDR3 bases: TGTGCCATCAGTGAGATCCCCCAGCGGGACCCCACCGGGGAGCTGTTTTTT.

A few counts support this clonotype. The rearrangement uses TRBV7-9 and TRBJ1-6, with D perhaps TRBD1 (5 bases). V was cut by 5 bases and J by 6 bases, with 14 bases left in between. The CDR3 length is 15 residues. Germline loops: CDR1 SEHNR, CDR2 FQNEAQ (reference sequence). CDR3 protein: CASSPSRGLNSPLHF. The CDR3 nucleotides are TGTGCCAGCAGCCCGAGCCGGGGCCTTAATTCACCCCTCCACTTT.

Only a few counts were recorded for this clonotype. The V and J genes are TRBV5-6 and TRBJ1-6; weak D call: TRBD1 (5 bases). V shed 1 base and J shed 3 bases, with 14 bases lying between them. Looked up from germline, CDR1 is SGHDT and CDR2 is YYEEEE. The CDR3 consists of 17 residues. CDR3: CASSLRVGGSYNSPLHF. The CDR3 coding sequence is TGTGCCAGCAGCTTGCGGGTCGGGGGAAGCTATAATTCACCCCTCCACTTT.

This clonotype was observed a handful of times. The chain recombines TRBV20-1 with TRBJ2-7, with TRBD2 identical over 8 bases. Unmatched junction bases numbered 10, after V lost 6 bases and J lost 0 bases. This CDR3 contains 15 residues. In germline, CDR1 is DFQATT, CDR2 SNEGSKA (reference sequence). CDR3 residues: CSAPEMTSVSYEQYF. The CDR3 DNA is TGCAGTGCCCCAGAGATGACTAGCGTCTCCTACGAGCAGTACTTC.

This chain joins TRBV9 and TRBJ2-1, with 7 bases fitting TRBD2. J lost 9 bases, V lost 7 bases, and 7 bases had no gene match. This CDR3 has 12 amino acids. Germline CDR1 SGDLS, CDR2 YYNGEE. The CDR3 here is CASAWRESEQFF. CDR3 sequence (DNA): TGTGCCAGCGCATGGCGGGAGTCTGAGCAGTTCTTC.

This clonotype was observed at least ten times. This chain links TRBV29-1 with TRBJ2-5, with a weak D call TRBD1 (6 bases). Germline CDR1 is SQVTM and CDR2 is ANQGSEA. This CDR3 is built from 12 residues. The germline V and J ends were trimmed by 7 bases and 4 bases, with 13 bases remaining between them. The DNA for the CDR3 is TGCAGCGACACACAGGGAACAGAGACCCAGTACTTC. Encoded protein: CSDTQGTETQYF.

Many counts were recorded for this clonotype. This rearrangement joins TRBV10-3 to TRBJ2-7; 9 positions agree with TRBD2. Germline V gene lookup returns CDR1 ENHRY and CDR2 SYGVKD. J lost 6 bases, V lost 4 bases, and 7 bases had no gene match. The CDR3 runs 14 residues. DNA of the CDR3: TGTGCCATCAGTGGTGCGGGAGGGGTCGGCGAGCAGTACTTC. Residues: CAISGAGGVGEQYF.

The chain links TRBV4-1 to TRBJ1-1; D not resolved. Looked up from germline, CDR1 is MGHRA and CDR2 is YSYEKL. V gave up 4 bases and J gave up 8 bases, with 8 bases separating them. The CDR3 is 11 residues long. In nucleotides, the CDR3 is TGCGCCAGCAGCCCTGGGCGGGAAGCTTTCTTT. As protein: CASSPGREAFF.

About this clonotype: Being one base from a much bigger clone, this may be a read error. This sequence joins TRBV29-1 and TRBJ2-7; 10 bases line up with TRBD2. Trimming at V came to 0 bases and at J to 7 bases, leaving 12 bases not matched to a gene. In germline, CDR1 is SQVTM, CDR2 ANQGSEA. The CDR3 sequence is 16 residues long. The CDR3 nucleotides are TGCAGCGTTGAAGATCTGCTAGCGGGAGCCTACAATGAGCAGTACTTC. This sequence encodes CSVEDLLAGAYNEQYF.